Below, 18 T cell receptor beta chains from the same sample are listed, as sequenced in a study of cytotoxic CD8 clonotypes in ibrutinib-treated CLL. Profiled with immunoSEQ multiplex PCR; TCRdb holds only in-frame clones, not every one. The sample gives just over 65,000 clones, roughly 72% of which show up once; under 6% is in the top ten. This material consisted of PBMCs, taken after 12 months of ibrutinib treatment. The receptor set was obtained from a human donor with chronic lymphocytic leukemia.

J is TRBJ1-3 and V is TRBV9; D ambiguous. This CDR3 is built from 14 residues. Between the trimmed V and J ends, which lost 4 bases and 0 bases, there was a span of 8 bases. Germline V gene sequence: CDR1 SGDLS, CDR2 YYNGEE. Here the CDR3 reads CASSLRPSGNTIYF. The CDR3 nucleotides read TGTGCCAGCAGCCTCCGACCCTCTGGAAACACCATATATTTT.

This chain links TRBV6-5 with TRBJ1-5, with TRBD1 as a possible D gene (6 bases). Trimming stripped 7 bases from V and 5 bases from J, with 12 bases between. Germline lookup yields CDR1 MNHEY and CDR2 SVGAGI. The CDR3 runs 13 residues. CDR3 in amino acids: CASMGGADQPQHF. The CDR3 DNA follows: TGTGCCAGCATGGGGGGCGCGGATCAGCCCCAGCATTTT.

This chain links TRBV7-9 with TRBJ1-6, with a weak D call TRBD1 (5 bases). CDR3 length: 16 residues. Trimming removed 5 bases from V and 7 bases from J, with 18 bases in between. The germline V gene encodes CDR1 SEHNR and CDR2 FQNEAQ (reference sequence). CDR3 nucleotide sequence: TGTGCCAGCAGCCCCCGAGGGACGGATGTAAATTCACCCCTCCACTTT. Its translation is CASSPRGTDVNSPLHF.

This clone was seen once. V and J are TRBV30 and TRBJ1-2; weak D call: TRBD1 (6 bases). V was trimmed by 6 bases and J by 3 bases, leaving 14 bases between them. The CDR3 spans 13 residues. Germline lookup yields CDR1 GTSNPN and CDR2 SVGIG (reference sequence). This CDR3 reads CACTTGDHYGYTF. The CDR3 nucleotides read TGTGCCTGTACGACAGGAGATCACTATGGCTACACCTTC.

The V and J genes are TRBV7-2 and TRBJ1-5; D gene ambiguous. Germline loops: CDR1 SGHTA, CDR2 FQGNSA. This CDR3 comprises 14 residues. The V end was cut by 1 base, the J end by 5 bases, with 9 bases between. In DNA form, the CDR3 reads TGTGCCAGCAGCTTAGATTCGGTTTATCAGCCCCAGCATTTT. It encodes CASSLDSVYQPQHF.

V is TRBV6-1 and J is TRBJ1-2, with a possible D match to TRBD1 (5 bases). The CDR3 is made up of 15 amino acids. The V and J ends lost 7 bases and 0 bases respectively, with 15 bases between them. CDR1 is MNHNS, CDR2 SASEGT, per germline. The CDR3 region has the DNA TGTGCCAGCAACTTGGACACTAAAACTAACTATGGCTACACCTTC. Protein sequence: CASNLDTKTNYGYTF.

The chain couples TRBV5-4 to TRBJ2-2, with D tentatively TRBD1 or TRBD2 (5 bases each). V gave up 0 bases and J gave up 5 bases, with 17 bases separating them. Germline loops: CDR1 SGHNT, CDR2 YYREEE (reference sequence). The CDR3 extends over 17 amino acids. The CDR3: CASSLARQGPGTGELFF. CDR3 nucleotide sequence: TGTGCCAGCAGCTTGGCCAGGCAGGGCCCGGGGACCGGGGAGCTGTTTTTT.

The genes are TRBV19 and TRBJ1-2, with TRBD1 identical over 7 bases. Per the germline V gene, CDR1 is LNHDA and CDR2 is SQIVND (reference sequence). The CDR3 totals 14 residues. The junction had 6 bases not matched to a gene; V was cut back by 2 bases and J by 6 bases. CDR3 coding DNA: TGTGCCAGTAGTATAAAGACAGGGTTGAATGGCTACACCTTC. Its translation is CASSIKTGLNGYTF. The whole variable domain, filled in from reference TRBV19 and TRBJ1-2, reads DGGITQSPKYLFRKEGQNVTLSCEQNLNHDAMYWYRQDPGQGLRLIYYSQIVNDFQKGDIAEGYSVSREKKESFPLTVTSAQKNPTAFYLCASSIKTGLNGYTFGSGTRLTVV.

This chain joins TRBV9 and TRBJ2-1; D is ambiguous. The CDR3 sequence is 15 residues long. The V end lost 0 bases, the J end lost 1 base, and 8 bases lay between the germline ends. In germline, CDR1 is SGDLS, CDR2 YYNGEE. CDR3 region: CASSVDGDSYNEQFF. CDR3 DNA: TGTGCCAGCAGCGTAGATGGCGATTCCTACAATGAGCAGTTCTTC. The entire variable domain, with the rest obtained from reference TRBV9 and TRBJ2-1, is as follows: DSGVTQTPKHLITATGQRVTLRCSPRSGDLSVYWYQQSLDQGLQFLIQYYNGEERAKGNILERFSAQQFPDLHSELNLSSLELGDSALYFCASSVDGDSYNEQFFGPGTRLTVL.

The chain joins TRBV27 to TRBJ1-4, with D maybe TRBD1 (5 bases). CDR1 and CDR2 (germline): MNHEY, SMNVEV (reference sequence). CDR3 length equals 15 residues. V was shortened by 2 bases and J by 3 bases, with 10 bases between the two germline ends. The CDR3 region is CASSLGGSANEKLFF. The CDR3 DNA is TGTGCCAGCAGTTTAGGGGGGTCGGCTAATGAAAAACTGTTTTTT.

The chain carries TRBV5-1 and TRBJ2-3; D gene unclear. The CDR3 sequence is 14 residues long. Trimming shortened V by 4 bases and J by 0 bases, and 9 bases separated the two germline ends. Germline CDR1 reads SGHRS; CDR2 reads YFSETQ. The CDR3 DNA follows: TGCGCCAGCAGCAGTAGTACTAGCACAGATACGCAGTATTTT. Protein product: CASSSSTSTDTQYF.

The chain's CDR3 is CATHQPQHF. CDR3 nucleotide sequence: TGTGCCACCCATCAGCCCCAGCATTTT. The gene calls are TRBV6-1 and TRBJ1-5; no reliable D call. Germline V lookup: CDR1 MNHNS, CDR2 SASEGT. The CDR3 contains 9 residues. V shed 10 bases and J shed 5 bases, with 3 bases lying between them.

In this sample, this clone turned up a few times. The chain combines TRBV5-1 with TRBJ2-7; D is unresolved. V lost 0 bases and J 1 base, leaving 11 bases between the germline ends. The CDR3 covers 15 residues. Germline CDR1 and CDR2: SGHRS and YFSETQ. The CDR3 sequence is CASSLGVLRSYEQYF. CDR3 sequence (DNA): TGCGCCAGCAGCTTGGGGGTCCTAAGATCCTACGAGCAGTACTTC.

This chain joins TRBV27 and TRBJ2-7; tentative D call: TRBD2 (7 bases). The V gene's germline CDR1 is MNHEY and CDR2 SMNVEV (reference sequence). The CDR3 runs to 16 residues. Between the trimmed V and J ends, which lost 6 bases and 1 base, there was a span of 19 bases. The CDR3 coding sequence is TGTGCCAGCAGCCGTTGGGGGGGGCAAACTTCCTACGAGCAGTACTTC. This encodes CASSRWGGQTSYEQYF.

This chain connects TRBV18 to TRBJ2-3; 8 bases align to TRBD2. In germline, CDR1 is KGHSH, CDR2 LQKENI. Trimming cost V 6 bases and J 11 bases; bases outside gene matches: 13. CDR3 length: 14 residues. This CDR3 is CASSPQSGGSEQYF. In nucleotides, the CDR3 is TGTGCCAGCTCCCCTCAGTCGGGGGGGTCAGAGCAGTATTTT.

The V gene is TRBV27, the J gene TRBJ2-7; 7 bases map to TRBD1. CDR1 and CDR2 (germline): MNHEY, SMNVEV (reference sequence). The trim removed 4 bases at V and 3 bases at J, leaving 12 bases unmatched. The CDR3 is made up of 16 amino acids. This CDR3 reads CASSSRDSHDRYEQYF. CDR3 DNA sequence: TGTGCCAGCAGTTCTCGGGACAGCCATGACCGCTACGAGCAGTACTTC.

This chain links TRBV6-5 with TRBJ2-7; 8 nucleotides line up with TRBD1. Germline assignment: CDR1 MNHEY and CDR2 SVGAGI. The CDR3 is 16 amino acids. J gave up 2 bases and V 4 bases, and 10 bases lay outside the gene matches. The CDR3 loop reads CASSFLRTGYTYEQYF. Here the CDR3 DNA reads TGTGCCAGCAGTTTTCTCCGGACAGGGTACACCTACGAGCAGTACTTC.

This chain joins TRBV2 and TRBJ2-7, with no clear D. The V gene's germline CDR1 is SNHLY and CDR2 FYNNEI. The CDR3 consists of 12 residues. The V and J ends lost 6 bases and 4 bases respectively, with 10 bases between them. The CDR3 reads CASSSSIYEQYF. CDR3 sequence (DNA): TGTGCCAGCAGCTCGTCTATATACGAGCAGTACTTC.